The rows below give T cell receptor beta chains drawn from one sample of a study of human T cells and chemical hapten exposure. Via MiXCR, TCRdb re-called the RACE reads, giving one row per CDR3 protein. Of around 300,000 distinct CDR3 sequences listed, about 7% are singletons. Sequences were derived from whole blood, sampled in connection with sensitization to the hapten diphenylcyclopropenone (DPC). The receptors were sampled from a woman in her late teens or twenties with alopecia areata. Some clones in this sample may be carry-over from other donors' samples. CDR3s include the opening cysteine and the closing phenylalanine or tryptophan. Fields, in order: CDR3 length, D gene, clone size, J gene, V gene, CDR3 DNA, CDR3 protein. The D gene is left open where the match is weak. Some rows mark clone size as missing; the rest say once, few, many or name a class of expanded clone.

len: 17; d_gene: TRBD2; abundance: many; j_gene: TRBJ2-3; v_gene: TRBV7-3; CDR3nt: TGTGCCAGCAGCCCTAAAGGGGCTAGCGGGGGGGACGATACGCAGTATTTT; CDR3aa: CASSPKGASGGDDTQYF
len: 13; d_gene: .; abundance: few; j_gene: TRBJ1-4; v_gene: TRBV12-3/TRBV12-4; CDR3nt: TGTGCCAGCAGTTTTTCGAGGGTAGAAAAACTGTTTTTT; CDR3aa: CASSFSRVEKLFF
len: 14; d_gene: .; abundance: .; j_gene: TRBJ1-6; v_gene: TRBV7-8; CDR3nt: TGTGCCAGCAGCTCTCGGCAGGGTCAATCACCCCTCCACTTT; CDR3aa: CASSSRQGQSPLHF
len: 16; d_gene: .; abundance: many; j_gene: TRBJ2-6; v_gene: TRBV4-3; CDR3nt: TGCGCCAGCAGCCAAGATATGGGCTCTGGGGCCAACGTCCTGACTTTC; CDR3aa: CASSQDMGSGANVLTF
len: 16; d_gene: .; abundance: few; j_gene: TRBJ1-1; v_gene: TRBV15; CDR3nt: TGTGCCACCAGCACGGCGGCGGTGGGCGCGGGCACTGAAGCTTTCTTT; CDR3aa: CATSTAAVGAGTEAFF
len: 12; d_gene: .; abundance: many; j_gene: TRBJ1-5; v_gene: TRBV28; CDR3nt: TGTGCCAGCAGTACAGGTAATCAGCCCCAGCATTTT; CDR3aa: CASSTGNQPQHF
len: 15; d_gene: .; abundance: few; j_gene: TRBJ2-1; v_gene: TRBV7-9; CDR3nt: TGTGCCAGCAGCTCCCCGAGAGGGGCCTACAATGAGCAGTTCTTC; CDR3aa: CASSSPRGAYNEQFF
len: 14; d_gene: TRBD1; abundance: .; j_gene: TRBJ1-1; v_gene: TRBV29-1; CDR3nt: TGCAGCGTCGGTTATCAGGGGGGGAACACTGAAGCTTTCTTT; CDR3aa: CSVGYQGGNTEAFF
len: 11; d_gene: .; abundance: many; j_gene: TRBJ2-3; v_gene: TRBV18; CDR3nt: TGTGCCAGTCAGTCCACAGATACGCAGTATTTT; CDR3aa: CASQSTDTQYF
len: 10; d_gene: .; abundance: .; j_gene: TRBJ1-1; v_gene: TRBV7-9; CDR3nt: TGTGCCAGCAGCTTAGAGAAGGCTTTCTTT; CDR3aa: CASSLEKAFF